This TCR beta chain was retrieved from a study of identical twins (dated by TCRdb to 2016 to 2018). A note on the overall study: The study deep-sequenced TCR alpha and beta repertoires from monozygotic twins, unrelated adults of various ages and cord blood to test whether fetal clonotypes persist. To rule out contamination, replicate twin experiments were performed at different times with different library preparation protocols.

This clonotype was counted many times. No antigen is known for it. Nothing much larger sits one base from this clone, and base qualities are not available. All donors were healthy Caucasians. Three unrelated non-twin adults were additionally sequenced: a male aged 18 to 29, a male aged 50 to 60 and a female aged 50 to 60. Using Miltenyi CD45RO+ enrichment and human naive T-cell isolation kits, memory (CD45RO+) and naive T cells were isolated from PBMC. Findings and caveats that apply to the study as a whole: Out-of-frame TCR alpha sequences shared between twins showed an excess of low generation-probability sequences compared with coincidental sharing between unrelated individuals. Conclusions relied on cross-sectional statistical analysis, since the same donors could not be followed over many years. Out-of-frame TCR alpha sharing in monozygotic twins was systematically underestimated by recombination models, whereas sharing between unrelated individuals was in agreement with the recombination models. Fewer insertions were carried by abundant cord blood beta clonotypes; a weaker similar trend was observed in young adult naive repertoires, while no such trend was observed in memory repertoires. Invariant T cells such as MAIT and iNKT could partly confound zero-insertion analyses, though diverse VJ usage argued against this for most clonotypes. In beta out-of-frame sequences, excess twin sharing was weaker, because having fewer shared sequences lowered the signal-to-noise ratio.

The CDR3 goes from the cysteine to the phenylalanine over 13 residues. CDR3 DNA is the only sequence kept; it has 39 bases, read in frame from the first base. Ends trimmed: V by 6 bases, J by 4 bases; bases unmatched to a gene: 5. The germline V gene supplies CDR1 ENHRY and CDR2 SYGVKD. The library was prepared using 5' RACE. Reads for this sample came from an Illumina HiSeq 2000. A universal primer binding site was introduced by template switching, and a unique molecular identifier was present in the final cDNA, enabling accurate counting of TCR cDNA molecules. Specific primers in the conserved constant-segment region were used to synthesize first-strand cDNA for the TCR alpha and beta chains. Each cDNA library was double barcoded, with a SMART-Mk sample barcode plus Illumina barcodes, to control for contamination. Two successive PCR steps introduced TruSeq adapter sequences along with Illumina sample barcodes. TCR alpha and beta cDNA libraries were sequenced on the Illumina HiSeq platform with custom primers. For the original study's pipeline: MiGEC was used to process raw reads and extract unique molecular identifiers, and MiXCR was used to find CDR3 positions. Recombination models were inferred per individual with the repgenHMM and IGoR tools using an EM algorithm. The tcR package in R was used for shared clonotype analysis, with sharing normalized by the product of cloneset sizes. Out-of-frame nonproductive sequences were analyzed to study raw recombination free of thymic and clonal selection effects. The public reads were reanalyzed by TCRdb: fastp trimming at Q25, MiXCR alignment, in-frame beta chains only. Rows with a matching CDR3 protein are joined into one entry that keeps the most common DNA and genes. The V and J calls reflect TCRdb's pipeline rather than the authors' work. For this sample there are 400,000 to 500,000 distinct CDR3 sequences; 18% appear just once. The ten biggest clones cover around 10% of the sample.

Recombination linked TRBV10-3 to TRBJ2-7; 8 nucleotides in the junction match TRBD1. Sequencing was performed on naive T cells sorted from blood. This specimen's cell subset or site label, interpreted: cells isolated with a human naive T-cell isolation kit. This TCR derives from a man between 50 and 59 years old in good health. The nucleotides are TGTGCCATCAGATCTACAGGGGGGTACGAGCAGTACTTC. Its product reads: CAIRSTGGYEQYF.